The present entry profiles one TCR beta chain with its context. The antigen is not known. Antigen-specific CD4+ T cells were expanded (with viral peptide pools) by the ViraFEST assay ahead of sequencing. When around ten days of culture had elapsed, CD4+ T cells were isolated. Vaccine recipients had no previous SARS-CoV-2 infection; their nucleocapsid antibodies were negative. Half of the medium was exchanged for IL-2 medium on both days 3 and 7. This sample is part of a study of vaccination effects on CD4 cells after COVID-19. Across the study: Participants completed two doses of the BNT162b2 or mRNA-1273 vaccine.

Assay: immunoSEQ multiplex PCR; the TCRdb copy retains only in-frame clones and omits some. The data contain 55,000 to 75,000 clones, roughly three quarters of them singletons. Study observations and caveats: Late after vaccination, infection- and vaccine-induced clones showed marked clonal contraction. Vaccine-induced clones in healthy vaccinees cross-reacted with common cold coronaviruses in only 1 of 255 cases.

The germline V gene has CDR1 SGDLS and CDR2 YYNGEE. The CDR3 covers 15 residues. V lost 3 bases and J lost 5; bases outside the gene matches: 7. Specimen: CD4+ T cells from PBMCs cultured with HCoV-NL63 spike peptides, collected before COVID-19 vaccination. The chain uses TRBV9 and TRBJ2-5, with 10 bases that match TRBD1. The clonotype originates from a human donor who received a COVID-19 vaccine. CDR3: CASSGRDRGSETQYF. Written as DNA, the CDR3 is TGTGCCAGCAGCGGCCGGGACAGGGGTTCGGAGACCCAGTACTTC.